One and the same sample provided the 4 T cell receptor beta chains below, sequenced in a study of T cell clones after liver transplantation. Some clones are missing from TCRdb's copy, which holds only in-frame ones; the method was immunoSEQ multiplex PCR. The sample records more than 95,000 clones, 84% being singletons. Sequenced material: CD4+ T cells from blood, taken around 44 months after liver transplant. The source of these receptors is a human patient who received a liver transplant. The graft donor may account for some of the T cells.

The CDR3 DNA follows: TGTGCCAGCAGCGGGCGTGGCGGGAGGGCCGGACCCGGGGAGCTGTTTTTT. Protein: CASSGRGGRAGPGELFF. The V and J genes are TRBV9 and TRBJ2-2; 9 positions match TRBD2. This CDR3 contains 17 residues. Germline trimming cut 3 bases from V and 6 bases from J; bases unmatched to any gene: 12. The germline gives CDR1 SGDLS, CDR2 YYNGEE. Based on the CDR3 plus reference TRBV9 and TRBJ2-2, the full variable domain is DSGVTQTPKHLITATGQRVTLRCSPRSGDLSVYWYQQSLDQGLQFLIQYYNGEERAKGNILERFSAQQFPDLHSELNLSSLELGDSALYFCASSGRGGRAGPGELFFGEGSRLTVL.

The rearrangement links TRBV5-1 to TRBJ1-6, with D possibly matching TRBD1 (6 bases). The V and J ends lost 0 bases and 7 bases respectively, with 11 bases between them. CDR3 length equals 15 residues. Germline assignment: CDR1 SGHRS and CDR2 YFSETQ. CDR3 nucleotides: TGCGCCAGCAGCTTGGCCGACAGGACCAATTCACCCCTCCACTTT. Translating it yields CASSLADRTNSPLHF.

The genes are TRBV4-1 and TRBJ2-2; 8 bases fit TRBD1. Germline trimming cut 4 bases from V and 0 bases from J; bases unmatched to any gene: 7. CDR3 length: 17 amino acids. Germline CDR1 is MGHRA and CDR2 is YSYEKL. The CDR3 loop is CASSRATGDSNTGELFF. For the CDR3, the DNA is TGCGCCAGCAGCCGAGCGACAGGGGACTCGAACACCGGGGAGCTGTTTTTT.

The chain combines TRBV6-1 with TRBJ1-2; 8 bases are shared with TRBD1. V lost 1 base, J lost 4 bases, and 8 bases stayed unmatched. The CDR3 loop spans 16 amino acids. Germline V gives CDR1 MNHNS, CDR2 SASEGT. The CDR3 DNA reads as TGTGCCAGCAGTGAAGGACAGGGGCGGTTTGTCTATGGCTACACCTTC. Its protein product is CASSEGQGRFVYGYTF.